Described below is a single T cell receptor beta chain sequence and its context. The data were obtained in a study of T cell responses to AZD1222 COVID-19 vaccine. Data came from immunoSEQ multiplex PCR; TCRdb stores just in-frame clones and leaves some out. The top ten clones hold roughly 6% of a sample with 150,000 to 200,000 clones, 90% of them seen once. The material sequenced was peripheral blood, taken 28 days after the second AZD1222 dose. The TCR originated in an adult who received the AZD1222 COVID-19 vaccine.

CDR3 coding DNA: TGTGCCAGCAGTCGACAGGCAACTAGCACAGATACGCAGTATTTT. Encoded protein: CASSRQATSTDTQYF. J is TRBJ2-3 and V is TRBV2; tentative D call: TRBD1 (6 bases). CDR1 is SNHLY, CDR2 FYNNEI, per germline. V shed 5 bases and J shed 0 bases, with 12 bases lying between them. The CDR3 loop spans 15 amino acids.